The 30 T cell receptor beta chains reported below all come from one sample, sequenced in a study of blood T cell repertoires in COVID-19. Sequenced by immunoSEQ multiplex PCR; TCRdb stores in-frame clones only, minus some. This table has around 340,000 clones, 89% appearing once. Specimen: peripheral blood. The receptors stem from a woman aged 55 to 70 with COVID-19, enrolled during active disease.

The chain recombines TRBV7-9 with TRBJ2-6; D unclear. Germline V gene sequence: CDR1 SEHNR, CDR2 FQNEAQ (reference sequence). The CDR3 covers 16 residues. V was clipped by 7 bases and J by 0 bases, with 13 bases between them. CDR3: CASTAQVPSGANVLTF. The CDR3 nucleotides read TGTGCCAGCACAGCCCAAGTCCCCTCTGGGGCCAACGTCCTGACTTTC.

The chain is built from TRBV6-5 and TRBJ1-2; 9 bases fit TRBD1. Germline CDR1 is MNHEY and CDR2 is SVGAGI. The CDR3 spans 13 residues. V gave up 6 bases and J gave up 8 bases; unmatched junction bases: 7. The CDR3 sequence: CASRTGTGSGYTF. As DNA, the CDR3 is TGTGCCAGCAGAACCGGGACAGGGAGCGGCTACACCTTC.

The chain carries TRBV4-1 and TRBJ1-2, with D unresolved. The CDR3 is 16 amino acids. V was trimmed by 6 bases and J by 0 bases, leaving 17 bases between them. Germline CDR1 MGHRA, CDR2 YSYEKL. The CDR3, as DNA: TGCGCCAGCAGTCCCGGCTCGGGGATAACTAACTATGGCTACACCTTC. Translation gives CASSPGSGITNYGYTF.

The chain joins TRBV5-6 to TRBJ1-2; D possibly corresponds to TRBD1 (6 bases). V was shortened by 2 bases and J by 4 bases, with 9 bases between the two germline ends. Germline assignment: CDR1 SGHDT and CDR2 YYEEEE. The length of the CDR3 is 13 residues. CDR3 sequence (DNA): TGTGCCAGCAGCTTACAGGGACCCTATGGCTACACCTTC. Translating it yields CASSLQGPYGYTF.

The CDR3 loop reads CASSLGGSDYGYTF. The CDR3 DNA reads TGTGCCAGCAGCTTAGGTGGCAGCGATTATGGCTACACCTTC. The chain couples TRBV7-2 to TRBJ1-2, with unresolved D. The CDR3 spans 14 residues. Germline V gene sequence: CDR1 SGHTA, CDR2 FQGNSA. The V end was cut by 1 base, the J end by 5 bases, with 11 bases between.

The chain combines TRBV19 with TRBJ1-2, with D unresolved. Germline V gives CDR1 LNHDA, CDR2 SQIVND (reference sequence). This CDR3 spans 15 amino acids. The V end lost 1 base, the J end lost 7 bases, and 16 bases lay between the germline ends. CDR3: CASSIGGQSFRGYTF. CDR3 sequence (DNA): TGTGCCAGTAGTATAGGCGGGCAATCGTTCCGTGGCTACACCTTC.

J is TRBJ1-1 and V is TRBV18; TRBD1 matches 8 bases. V lost 6 bases and J lost 4; bases outside the gene matches: 7. Germline loops: CDR1 KGHSH, CDR2 LQKENI. CDR3 size: 14 residues. The CDR3 is CASSSAGQGTEAFF. CDR3 in DNA: TGTGCCAGCTCGTCCGCAGGACAGGGCACTGAAGCTTTCTTT.

The gene calls are TRBV2 and TRBJ1-1; 9 nucleotides agree with TRBD1. Germline V gene data show CDR1 as SNHLY and CDR2 as FYNNEI. Trimming took 1 base from V and 0 from J; bases not matched to a gene: 0. The CDR3 covers 15 residues. Here the CDR3 reads CASSEGDRVNTEAFF. The CDR3 region has the DNA TGTGCCAGCAGTGAAGGGGACAGGGTGAACACTGAAGCTTTCTTT.

The CDR3 nucleotides are TGTGCCAGCTCACCCCTTGACCAAGAGACCCAGTACTTC. It is translated as CASSPLDQETQYF. This chain joins TRBV18 and TRBJ2-5; no clear D gene. Trimming shortened V by 3 bases and J by 0 bases, and 5 bases separated the two germline ends. Germline-derived CDR1 and CDR2 are KGHSH and LQKENI. The CDR3 runs 13 residues.

CDR3 loop: CASSIDPRVGNQPQHF. CDR3 nucleotides: TGTGCCAGTAGTATAGATCCGAGGGTAGGCAATCAGCCCCAGCATTTT. The V call is TRBV19, the J call TRBJ1-5; D is ambiguous. This CDR3 is 16 amino acids long. The V gene lost 0 bases and the J gene lost 2 bases, with 11 bases spanning the gap. Germline values: CDR1 LNHDA, CDR2 SQIVND (reference sequence).

The CDR3 spells CASGPDTLEQYF. The CDR3 DNA reads as TGTGCTAGTGGTCCCGACACGCTCGAGCAGTACTTC. The chain has TRBV12-5 and TRBJ2-7; D not certain. Trimming removed 5 bases at V and 6 bases at J, with 11 bases between. Germline V gene sequence: CDR1 LGHNT, CDR2 FRNRAP. This CDR3 contains 12 residues.

This chain links TRBV19 with TRBJ1-5; 8 nucleotides match TRBD1. The CDR3 consists of 14 residues. V shed 6 bases and J 7 bases; nucleotides not matched to a gene: 8. CDR1 and CDR2 from the germline V gene are LNHDA and SQIVND (reference sequence). The CDR3 coding sequence is TGTGCCAGTAGCAGACCACCAGGGGGCCAGCCCCAGCATTTT. It encodes CASSRPPGGQPQHF.

This clone was found many times. The chain has TRBV9 and TRBJ1-4; D call uncertain. Trimming shortened V by 4 bases and J by 1 base, and 11 bases separated the two germline ends. CDR1 and CDR2 (germline): SGDLS, YYNGEE. This CDR3 comprises 15 residues. This CDR3 reads CASSPREGTNEKLFF. The DNA for the CDR3 is TGTGCCAGCAGCCCGCGGGAGGGAACTAATGAAAAACTGTTTTTT.

The CDR3 DNA reads TGTGCCAGCAGCGACAGACCCCAATTGTTTAATGAAAAACTGTTTTTT. It specifies CASSDRPQLFNEKLFF. This rearrangement joins TRBV27 to TRBJ1-4; perhaps TRBD1 as D (5 bases). The germline V gene encodes CDR1 MNHEY and CDR2 SMNVEV (reference sequence). The CDR3 is 16 residues long. Trimming removed 6 bases from V and 4 bases from J, with 18 bases in between. Looking up the rest from reference TRBV27 and TRBJ1-4 gives the full variable domain: EAQVTQNPRYLITVTGKKLTVTCSQNMNHEYMSWYRQDPGLGLRQIYYSMNVEVTDKGDVPEGYKVSRKEKRNFPLILESPSPNQTSLYFCASSDRPQLFNEKLFFGSGTQLSVL.

There are a few counts of this clone. V gene TRBV4-1 combines with J gene TRBJ1-6; possibly TRBD1 for D (5 bases). The CDR3 length is 15 residues. The V gene lost 4 bases and the J gene lost 4 bases, with 11 bases spanning the gap. CDR1 and CDR2 from the germline V gene are MGHRA and YSYEKL. The CDR3 nucleotides read TGCGCCAGCAGCCCCGAGACAGTTTATAATTCACCCCTCCACTTT. Its protein is CASSPETVYNSPLHF.

The J gene is TRBJ1-1, the V gene TRBV4-2; weak D call: TRBD1 (5 bases). V was clipped by 4 bases and J by 3 bases, with 12 bases between them. The CDR3 is made up of 14 amino acids. The germline gives CDR1 LGHNA, CDR2 YNFKEQ. The chain's CDR3 is CASSRAGRDTEAFF. The CDR3, as DNA: TGTGCCAGCAGCCGTGCGGGGCGGGACACTGAAGCTTTCTTT.

The chain couples TRBV18 to TRBJ1-2, with 10 bases matching TRBD1. CDR3 length: 13 amino acids. V lost 6 bases, J lost 10 bases, and 8 bases stayed unmatched. Germline CDR1 and CDR2: KGHSH and LQKENI. The CDR3 bases are TGTGCCAGCTCTTCAGGACAGGGGGTGGCCTACACCTTC. Translated, it gives CASSSGQGVAYTF. The full variable domain, rest sourced from reference TRBV18 and TRBJ1-2, is NAGVMQNPRHLVRRRGQEARLRCSPMKGHSHVYWYRQLPEEGLKFMVYLQKENIIDESGMPKERFSAEFPKEGPSILRIQQVVRGDSAAYFCASSSGQGVAYTFGSGTRLTVV.

The chain carries TRBV19 and TRBJ1-6; D might be TRBD1 (5 bases). Germline V gene lookup returns CDR1 LNHDA and CDR2 SQIVND (reference sequence). The germline V and J ends were trimmed by 5 bases and 9 bases, with 14 bases remaining between them. This CDR3 contains 14 residues. CDR3 sequence: CASSPDSRASPLHF. CDR3 coding DNA: TGTGCCAGTAGTCCAGACAGTAGGGCTTCACCCCTCCACTTT.

The chain recombines TRBV6-5 with TRBJ2-3, with D perhaps TRBD2 (5 bases). The germline gives CDR1 MNHEY, CDR2 SVGAGI. This CDR3 has 15 residues. Trimming left V 5 bases short and J 4 bases short, with 16 bases between. CDR3 region: CASSQRGARADTQYF. Written as DNA, the CDR3 is TGTGCCAGCAGTCAACGGGGAGCTCGGGCAGATACGCAGTATTTT.

This chain uses TRBV5-4 with TRBJ1-2, with TRBD1 identical over 7 bases. V trimming: 3 bases; J trimming: 2 bases; junction bases outside the gene matches: 4. Germline CDR1 reads SGHNT; CDR2 reads YYREEE (reference sequence). The CDR3 totals 14 residues. In DNA, the CDR3 is TGTGCCAGCAGCTCGGGACAGCGGAACTATGGCTACACCTTC. Amino acid sequence: CASSSGQRNYGYTF.

The V call is TRBV6-1, the J call TRBJ2-1, with D possibly matching TRBD2 (6 bases). Germline V gene data show CDR1 as MNHNS and CDR2 as SASEGT. The CDR3 extends over 19 amino acids. Trimming removed 0 bases from V and 0 bases from J, with 18 bases in between. This CDR3 is CASSEAWGEWGSSYNEQFF. The CDR3 DNA follows: TGTGCCAGCAGTGAAGCTTGGGGGGAGTGGGGCAGCTCCTACAATGAGCAGTTCTTC.

This sequence joins TRBV4-1 and TRBJ1-1; D gene ambiguous. V gave up 4 bases and J gave up 0 bases, with 12 bases separating them. This CDR3 has 15 residues. Germline assignment: CDR1 MGHRA and CDR2 YSYEKL. The CDR3 DNA sequence: TGCGCCAGCAGCCTAGAATTGAGCATGAACACTGAAGCTTTCTTT. Its protein product is CASSLELSMNTEAFF.

The genes are TRBV20-1 and TRBJ1-1, with a possible D match to TRBD1 (5 bases). The CDR3 has 11 amino acids. Per the germline V gene, CDR1 is DFQATT and CDR2 is SNEGSKA (reference sequence). CDR3 in DNA: TGCAGCAGGGTGGCGAACACTGAAGCTTTCTTT. This encodes CSRVANTEAFF.

The rearrangement joins TRBV12-3 or TRBV12-4 to TRBJ2-3, with 7 bases matching TRBD2. Losses at the gene ends were 5 bases for V and 8 bases for J; bases not matched to a gene: 7. The CDR3 has 13 residues. The CDR3 is CASSLGGEGTQYF. Written as DNA, the CDR3 is TGTGCCAGCAGTCTCGGAGGGGAGGGTACGCAGTATTTT.

The CDR3 DNA reads as TGTGCCAGCAGTGAAGTCAGGGCTGGAAACACCATATATTTT. Amino acids: CASSEVRAGNTIYF. The rearrangement uses TRBV2 and TRBJ1-3, with D possibly being TRBD1 (5 bases). Germline V gene lookup returns CDR1 SNHLY and CDR2 FYNNEI. This CDR3 region has 14 residues. Trimming cost V 1 base and J 2 bases, with 6 bases left between them.

The chain links TRBV4-1 to TRBJ1-1; 7 positions match TRBD1. The CDR3 has 16 amino acids. V trimming: 0 bases; J trimming: 0 bases; junction bases outside the gene matches: 4. Germline-derived CDR1 and CDR2 are MGHRA and YSYEKL. This chain's CDR3 is CASSQDSTGMNTEAFF. As DNA, the CDR3 is TGCGCCAGCAGCCAAGATTCGACAGGGATGAACACTGAAGCTTTCTTT.

This rearrangement joins TRBV28 to TRBJ2-7, with TRBD1 matching 7 bases. The CDR3 loop spans 14 amino acids. V was pared by 1 base and J by 5 bases, with 5 bases of the junction left unmatched. The V gene's germline CDR1 is MDHEN and CDR2 SYDVKM. CDR3 nucleotide sequence: TGTGCCAGCAGTTTATTAGGGGGACAGAACGAGCAGTACTTC. Translation gives CASSLLGGQNEQYF.

The gene calls are TRBV4-2 and TRBJ2-7; no definite D call. Germline CDR1 reads LGHNA; CDR2 reads YNFKEQ. There are 16 residues in the CDR3. Trimming removed 0 bases at V and 0 bases at J, with 12 bases between. This CDR3 reads CASSQELTAVSYEQYF. Here the CDR3 DNA reads TGTGCCAGCAGCCAAGAGCTAACCGCTGTCTCCTACGAGCAGTACTTC.

Only a few counts were recorded for this clone. Here the CDR3 reads CASRTGQGGTEAFF. CDR3 nucleotide sequence: TGTGCCAGCAGGACTGGACAGGGAGGGACTGAAGCTTTCTTT. The chain joins TRBV6-1 to TRBJ1-1, with 8 bases lining up with TRBD1. CDR1 and CDR2 from the germline V gene are MNHNS and SASEGT. The CDR3 runs to 14 residues. V was clipped by 6 bases and J by 5 bases; unmatched bases: 8.

This clone was picked up one time. This chain links TRBV11-1 with TRBJ1-2, with no clear D. Deletions cut 2 bases from V and 6 bases from J, with 10 bases between. The germline CDR1 and CDR2 sequences are SGHAT and FQDESV (reference sequence). CDR3 length equals 13 residues. The CDR3, as DNA: TGTGCCAGCAGCTTACACCCACGAGATGGCTACACCTTC. Translated, it gives CASSLHPRDGYTF.